This T cell receptor beta chain is from a study of T-cell memory formation after mild COVID-19. TCRdb passed the 5' RACE reads through MiXCR, listing each CDR3 protein once. The table includes 390,000 or so distinct CDR3 sequences, about a sixth detected once. In germline, CDR1 is SGHRS, CDR2 YFSETQ. V lost 3 bases to trimming and J lost 1 base; unmatched junction nucleotides: 4. The CDR3 runs to 15 residues. General study findings and limits: Clones that contracted from day 15 to 85 were balanced CD4/CD8, while later expanders leaned CD4+.

With respect to this clonotype: What it binds is not known.

The specimen was PBMCs or a T cell subset sorted from them (not recorded which). The sequence was obtained from a young man who had mild COVID-19 (a few samples of this study predate the infection). Cell type and time point are not known. The chain uses TRBV5-1 and TRBJ2-3; 8 nucleotides align to TRBD1. CDR3 DNA: TGCGCCAGCAGCTCACTGACAGGGGGCACAGATACGCAGTATTTT. Translating it yields CASSSLTGGTDTQYF.